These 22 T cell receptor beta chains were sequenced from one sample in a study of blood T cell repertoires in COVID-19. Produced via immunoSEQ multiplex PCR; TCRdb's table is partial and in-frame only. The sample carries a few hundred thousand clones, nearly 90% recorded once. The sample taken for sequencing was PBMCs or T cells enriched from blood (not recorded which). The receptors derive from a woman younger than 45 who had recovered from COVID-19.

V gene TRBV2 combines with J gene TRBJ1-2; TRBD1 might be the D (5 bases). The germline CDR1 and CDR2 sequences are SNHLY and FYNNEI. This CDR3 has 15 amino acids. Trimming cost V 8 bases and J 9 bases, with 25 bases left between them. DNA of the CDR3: TGTGCCAGCGAAGAACGTCCGGGACTGCATACGAGCTACACCTTC. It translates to CASEERPGLHTSYTF.

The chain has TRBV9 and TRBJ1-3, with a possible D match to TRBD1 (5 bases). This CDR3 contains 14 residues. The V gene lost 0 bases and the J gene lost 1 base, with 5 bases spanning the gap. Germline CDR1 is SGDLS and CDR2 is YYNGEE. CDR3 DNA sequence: TGTGCCAGCAGCGTAGAGGGGTCTGGAAACACCATATATTTT. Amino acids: CASSVEGSGNTIYF.

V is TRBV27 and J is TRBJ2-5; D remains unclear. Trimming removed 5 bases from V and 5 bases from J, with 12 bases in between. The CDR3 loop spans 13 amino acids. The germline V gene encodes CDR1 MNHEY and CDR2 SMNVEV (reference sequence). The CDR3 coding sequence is TGTGCCAGCAGTCCACCCTCCCGGGAGACCCAGTACTTC. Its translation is CASSPPSRETQYF.

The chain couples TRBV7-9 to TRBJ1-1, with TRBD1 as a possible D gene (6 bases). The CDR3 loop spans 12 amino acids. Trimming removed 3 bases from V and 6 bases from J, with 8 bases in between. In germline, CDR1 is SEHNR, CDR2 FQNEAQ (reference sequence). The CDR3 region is CASSLYRAEAFF. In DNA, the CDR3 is TGTGCCAGCAGCTTGTACAGGGCTGAAGCTTTCTTT.

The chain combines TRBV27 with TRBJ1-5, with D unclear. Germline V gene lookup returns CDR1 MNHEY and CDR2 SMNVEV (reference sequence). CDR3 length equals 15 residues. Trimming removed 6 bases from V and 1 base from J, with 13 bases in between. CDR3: CASSSQFSSNQPQHF. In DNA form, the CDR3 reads TGTGCCAGCAGCTCTCAGTTTTCAAGCAATCAGCCCCAGCATTTT.

This CDR3 reads CASSGTGLRGYTF. The CDR3 DNA reads as TGTGCCAGCAGTGGGACAGGGCTGAGGGGCTACACCTTC. The rearrangement links TRBV27 to TRBJ1-2, with TRBD1 matching over 9 bases. V was pared by 5 bases and J by 8 bases, with 6 bases of the junction left unmatched. This CDR3 comprises 13 residues. Germline values: CDR1 MNHEY, CDR2 SMNVEV (reference sequence).

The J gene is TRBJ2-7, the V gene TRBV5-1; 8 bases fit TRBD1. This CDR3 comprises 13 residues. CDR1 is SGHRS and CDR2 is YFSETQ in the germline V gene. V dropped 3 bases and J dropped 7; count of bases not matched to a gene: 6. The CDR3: CASSSTGAGEQYF. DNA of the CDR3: TGCGCCAGCAGCTCGACAGGGGCGGGGGAGCAGTACTTC.

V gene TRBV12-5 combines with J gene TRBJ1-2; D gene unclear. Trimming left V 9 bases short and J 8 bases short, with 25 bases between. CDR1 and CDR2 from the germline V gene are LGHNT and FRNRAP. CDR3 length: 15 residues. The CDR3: CARTDSHLAKRGYTF. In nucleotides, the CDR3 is TGTGCTAGAACCGACTCCCACCTCGCAAAAAGGGGCTACACCTTC.

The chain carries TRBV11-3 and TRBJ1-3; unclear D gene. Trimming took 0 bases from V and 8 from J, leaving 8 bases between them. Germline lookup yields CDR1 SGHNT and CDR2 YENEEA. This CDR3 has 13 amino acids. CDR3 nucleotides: TGTGCCAGCAGCTTAGACCCTCGAGACACCATATATTTT. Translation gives CASSLDPRDTIYF. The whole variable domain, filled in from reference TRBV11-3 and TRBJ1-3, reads EAGVVQSPRYKIIEKKQPVAFWCNPISGHNTLYWYLQNLGQGPELLIRYENEEAVDDSQLPKDRFSAERLKGVDSTLKIQPAELGDSAVYLCASSLDPRDTIYFGEGSWLTVV.

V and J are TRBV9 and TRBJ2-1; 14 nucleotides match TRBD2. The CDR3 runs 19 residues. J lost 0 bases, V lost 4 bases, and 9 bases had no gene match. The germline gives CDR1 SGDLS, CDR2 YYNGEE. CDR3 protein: CASSPGLAGGPSSYNEQFF. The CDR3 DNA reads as TGTGCCAGCAGCCCCGGACTAGCGGGGGGTCCTAGCTCCTACAATGAGCAGTTCTTC.

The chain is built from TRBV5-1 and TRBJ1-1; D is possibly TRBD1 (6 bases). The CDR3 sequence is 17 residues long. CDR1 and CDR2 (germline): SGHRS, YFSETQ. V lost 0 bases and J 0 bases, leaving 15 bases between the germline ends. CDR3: CASSLGTGLGLNTEAFF. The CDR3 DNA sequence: TGCGCCAGCAGCTTGGGAACAGGGCTCGGCTTGAACACTGAAGCTTTCTTT.

In DNA, the CDR3 is TGTGCCAGCAGTTTATCCAGGAGGCCAATAGTCACAGATACGCAGTATTTT. Translating gives CASSLSRRPIVTDTQYF. V is TRBV28 and J is TRBJ2-3; TRBD2 is a possible D gene (5 bases). Germline V CDR1 and CDR2: MDHEN, SYDVKM. The ends were cut back, 1 base at V and 2 bases at J, with 16 bases in the middle. This CDR3 spans 17 amino acids. The full variable domain, in which reference TRBV28 and TRBJ2-3 provide the parts outside the CDR3, is DVKVTQSSRYLVKRTGEKVFLECVQDMDHENMFWYRQDPGLGLRLIYFSYDVKMKEKGDIPEGYSVSREKKERFSLILESASTNQTSMYLCASSLSRRPIVTDTQYFGPGTRLTVL.

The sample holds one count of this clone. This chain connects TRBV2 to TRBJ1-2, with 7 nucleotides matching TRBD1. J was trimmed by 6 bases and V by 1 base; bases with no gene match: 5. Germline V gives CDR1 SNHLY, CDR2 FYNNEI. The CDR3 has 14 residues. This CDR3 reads CASSEVRTGHGYTF. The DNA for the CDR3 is TGTGCCAGCAGTGAAGTTCGGACAGGTCATGGCTACACCTTC.

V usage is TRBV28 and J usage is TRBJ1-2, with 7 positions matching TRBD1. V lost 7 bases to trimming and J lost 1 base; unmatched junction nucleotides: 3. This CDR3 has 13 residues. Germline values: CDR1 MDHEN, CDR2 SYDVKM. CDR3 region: CASTGQNNYGYTF. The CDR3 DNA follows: TGTGCCAGCACGGGACAGAATAACTATGGCTACACCTTC.

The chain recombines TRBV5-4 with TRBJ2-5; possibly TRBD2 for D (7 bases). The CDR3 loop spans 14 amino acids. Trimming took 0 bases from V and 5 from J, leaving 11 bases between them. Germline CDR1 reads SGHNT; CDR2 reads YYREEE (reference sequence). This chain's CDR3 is CASSLERGGETQYF. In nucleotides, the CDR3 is TGTGCCAGCAGCTTGGAAAGGGGGGGGGAGACCCAGTACTTC. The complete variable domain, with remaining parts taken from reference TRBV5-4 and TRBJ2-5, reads ETGVTQSPTHLIKTRGQQVTLRCSSQSGHNTVSWYQQALGQGPQFIFQYYREEENGRGNFPPRFSGLQFPNYSSELNVNALELDDSALYLCASSLERGGETQYFGPGTRLLVL.

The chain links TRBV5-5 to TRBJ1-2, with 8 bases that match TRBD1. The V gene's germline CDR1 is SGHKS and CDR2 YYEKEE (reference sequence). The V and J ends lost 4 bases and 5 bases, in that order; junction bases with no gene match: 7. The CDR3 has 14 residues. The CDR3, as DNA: TGTGCCAGCAGCGATACAACAGGGGGATATGGCTACACCTTC. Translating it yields CASSDTTGGYGYTF.

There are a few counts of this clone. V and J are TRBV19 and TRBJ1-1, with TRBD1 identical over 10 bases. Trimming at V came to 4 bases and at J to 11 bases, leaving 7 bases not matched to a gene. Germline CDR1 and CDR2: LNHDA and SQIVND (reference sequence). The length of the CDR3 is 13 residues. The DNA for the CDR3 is TGTGCCAGTAGTACTCGACAGGGGGCCGTGGCTTTCTTT. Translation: CASSTRQGAVAFF. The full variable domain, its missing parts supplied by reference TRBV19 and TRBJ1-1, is DGGITQSPKYLFRKEGQNVTLSCEQNLNHDAMYWYRQDPGQGLRLIYYSQIVNDFQKGDIAEGYSVSREKKESFPLTVTSAQKNPTAFYLCASSTRQGAVAFFGQGTRLTVV.

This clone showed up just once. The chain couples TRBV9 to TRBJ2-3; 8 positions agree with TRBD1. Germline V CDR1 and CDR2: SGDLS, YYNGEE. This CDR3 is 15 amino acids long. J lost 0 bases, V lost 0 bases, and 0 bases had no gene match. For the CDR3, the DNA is TGTGCCAGCAGCGTAGGACAGGGGAGCACAGATACGCAGTATTTT. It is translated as CASSVGQGSTDTQYF.

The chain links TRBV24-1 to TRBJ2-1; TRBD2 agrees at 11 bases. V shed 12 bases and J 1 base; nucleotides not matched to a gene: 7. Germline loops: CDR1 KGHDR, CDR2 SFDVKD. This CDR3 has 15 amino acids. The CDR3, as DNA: TGTGCCTCCTCTCTAGCGGGAGGTTCCTACAATGAGCAGTTCTTC. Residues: CASSLAGGSYNEQFF.

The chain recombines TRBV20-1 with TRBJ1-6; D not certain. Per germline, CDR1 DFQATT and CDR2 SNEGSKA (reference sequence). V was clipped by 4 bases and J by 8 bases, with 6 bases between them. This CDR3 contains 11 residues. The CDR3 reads CSAMGHSPLHF. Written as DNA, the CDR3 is TGCAGTGCTATGGGCCATTCACCCCTCCACTTT.

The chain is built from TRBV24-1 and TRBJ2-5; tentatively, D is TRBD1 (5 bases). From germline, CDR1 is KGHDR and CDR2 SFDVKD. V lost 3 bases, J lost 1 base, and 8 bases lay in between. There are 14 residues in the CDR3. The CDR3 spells CATSDTDTQETQYF. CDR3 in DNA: TGTGCCACCAGTGATACGGACACCCAAGAGACCCAGTACTTC.

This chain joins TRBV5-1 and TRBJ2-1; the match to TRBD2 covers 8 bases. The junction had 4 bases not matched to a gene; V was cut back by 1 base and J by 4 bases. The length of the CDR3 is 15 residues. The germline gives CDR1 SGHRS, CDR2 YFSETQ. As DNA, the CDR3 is TGCGCCAGCAGCTTGAGCACTAGCGGTTACAATGAGCAGTTCTTC. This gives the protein CASSLSTSGYNEQFF. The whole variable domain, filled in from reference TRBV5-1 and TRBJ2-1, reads KAGVTQTPRYLIKTRGQQVTLSCSPISGHRSVSWYQQTPGQGLQFLFEYFSETQRNKGNFPGRFSGRQFSNSRSEMNVSTLELGDSALYLCASSLSTSGYNEQFFGPGTRLTVL.